This entry lists 2 T cell receptor beta chains sequenced from one sample in a study of T cell responses to AZD1222 COVID-19 vaccine. The data were produced by immunoSEQ multiplex PCR, yet TCRdb's version contains in-frame clones alone and is incomplete. Of 85,000 or so clones listed, about 86% are singletons. Material: peripheral blood, obtained 28 days after the second AZD1222 dose. These receptors all stem from an adult who received the AZD1222 COVID-19 vaccine.

V is TRBV2 and J is TRBJ1-1; 9 nucleotides agree with TRBD1. Per germline, CDR1 SNHLY and CDR2 FYNNEI. This CDR3 has 16 residues. Losses at the gene ends were 6 bases for V and 3 bases for J; bases not matched to a gene: 11. CDR3 bases: TGTGCCAGCAGGCGGACAGGGGTTTGGTTGGACACTGAAGCTTTCTTT. This gives the protein CASRRTGVWLDTEAFF. Drawing the rest from reference TRBV2 and TRBJ1-1, the complete variable domain is EPEVTQTPSHQVTQMGQEVILRCVPISNHLYFYWYRQILGQKVEFLVSFYNNEISEKSEIFDDQFSVERPDGSNFTLKIRSTKLEDSAMYFCASRRTGVWLDTEAFFGQGTRLTVV.

The chain employs TRBV6-6 and TRBJ2-3; 9 bases fit TRBD2. Germline values: CDR1 MNHNY, CDR2 SVGAGI (reference sequence). With V trimmed by 5 bases and J by 5 bases, 8 bases remained unmatched. This CDR3 comprises 15 residues. The CDR3 loop is CASSGTSGSKDTQYF. The CDR3 nucleotides read TGTGCCAGCAGTGGTACTAGCGGGTCGAAAGATACGCAGTATTTT.